These 14 T cell receptor beta chains share one sample of origin, sequenced in a study of blood T cell repertoires in COVID-19. Sequencing was performed with immunoSEQ multiplex PCR; in TCRdb, only in-frame clones are kept and a portion is missing. The sample lists more than 45,000 clones; 78% were seen once. Sequencing used peripheral blood. The source of these receptors is a human donor in a cohort sampled during active COVID-19.

V usage is TRBV9 and J usage is TRBJ1-2; TRBD1 matches 7 bases. The ends lost 4 bases at V and 7 bases at J; junction bases unmatched: 13. This CDR3 is built from 15 residues. Per germline, CDR1 SGDLS and CDR2 YYNGEE. CDR3 DNA: TGTGCCAGCAGCTTTGCCCTGGCAGGGGGTCTTGGCTACACCTTC. Protein product: CASSFALAGGLGYTF.

This clone was detected only once. In nucleotides, the CDR3 is TGTGCCAGCAGCTCCATTGGGACTTCGGAGGGAGCTTTCTTT. Its protein is CASSSIGTSEGAFF. This rearrangement joins TRBV27 to TRBJ1-1, with a weak D call TRBD1 (5 bases). The CDR3 runs to 14 residues. Germline V gene sequence: CDR1 MNHEY, CDR2 SMNVEV (reference sequence). V was shortened by 6 bases and J by 10 bases, with 21 bases between the two germline ends.

This clone was counted a few times. V and J are TRBV5-1 and TRBJ2-7; D not certain. V dropped 1 base and J dropped 2 bases, with 7 bases sitting between them. The length of the CDR3 is 13 residues. Germline V gives CDR1 SGHRS, CDR2 YFSETQ. CDR3: CASSLLGTYEQYF. CDR3 nucleotide sequence: TGCGCCAGCAGCTTGCTGGGCACCTACGAGCAGTACTTC. The variable domain in full, completed from reference TRBV5-1 and TRBJ2-7, reads KAGVTQTPRYLIKTRGQQVTLSCSPISGHRSVSWYQQTPGQGLQFLFEYFSETQRNKGNFPGRFSGRQFSNSRSEMNVSTLELGDSALYLCASSLLGTYEQYFGPGTRLTVT.

This chain joins TRBV5-1 and TRBJ2-7; D may be TRBD2 (6 bases). V shed 0 bases and J shed 0 bases, with 10 bases lying between them. In germline, CDR1 is SGHRS, CDR2 YFSETQ. The CDR3 covers 15 residues. CDR3 amino acids: CASSLAGRTSYEQYF. The DNA for the CDR3 is TGCGCCAGCAGCTTGGCGGGGAGGACCTCCTACGAGCAGTACTTC. Variable domain in full (rest from reference TRBV5-1 and TRBJ2-7): KAGVTQTPRYLIKTRGQQVTLSCSPISGHRSVSWYQQTPGQGLQFLFEYFSETQRNKGNFPGRFSGRQFSNSRSEMNVSTLELGDSALYLCASSLAGRTSYEQYFGPGTRLTVT.

This rearrangement joins TRBV19 to TRBJ1-2, with TRBD1 matching 8 bases. V was pared by 5 bases and J by 4 bases, with 12 bases of the junction left unmatched. Germline V gives CDR1 LNHDA, CDR2 SQIVND (reference sequence). This CDR3 region has 16 residues. CDR3 DNA: TGTGCCAGTAGTCTCTACGGACAGGGAGGGAGCTATGGCTACACCTTC. This translates into CASSLYGQGGSYGYTF.

The gene calls are TRBV7-9 and TRBJ2-7; a weak D match, TRBD1 (6 bases). V lost 6 bases to trimming and J lost 0 bases, with 15 bases between them. This CDR3 has 15 amino acids. Germline V gene lookup returns CDR1 SEHNR and CDR2 FQNEAQ (reference sequence). The CDR3, as DNA: TGTGCCAGCAGTCATTCGGGACACATCTCCTACGAGCAGTACTTC. Translation: CASSHSGHISYEQYF.

This clone occurred a few times. The rearrangement links TRBV3-1 (or the pseudogene TRBV3-2) to TRBJ1-5; D ambiguous. From germline, CDR1 is LGHDT and CDR2 YNNKEL (reference sequence). The CDR3 consists of 14 residues. Trimming cost V 0 bases and J 9 bases, with 12 bases left between them. The CDR3 reads CASSQDLGVRPQHF. The CDR3 DNA reads as TGTGCCAGCAGCCAAGATCTCGGTGTTCGGCCCCAGCATTTT.

V and J are TRBV20-1 and TRBJ1-5; 8 bases line up with TRBD1. This CDR3 has 16 amino acids. Per germline, CDR1 DFQATT and CDR2 SNEGSKA (reference sequence). V lost 6 bases to trimming and J lost 4 bases; unmatched junction nucleotides: 14. The DNA of the CDR3 is TGCAGTGCCAGTGGGGACAGGACAGGGCTTAATCAGCCCCAGCATTTT. It is translated as CSASGDRTGLNQPQHF.

The chain has TRBV4-1 and TRBJ1-5; perhaps TRBD1 as D (5 bases). V lost 0 bases and J 6 bases, leaving 18 bases between the germline ends. The CDR3 loop spans 17 amino acids. Germline CDR1 MGHRA, CDR2 YSYEKL. The CDR3 loop is CASSQDFGGVSGQPQHF. The CDR3 nucleotides read TGCGCCAGCAGCCAAGATTTCGGGGGTGTAAGTGGTCAGCCCCAGCATTTT.

This chain connects TRBV30 to TRBJ2-7; 7 bases are shared with TRBD2. CDR3 length: 14 amino acids. Germline V gives CDR1 GTSNPN, CDR2 SVGIG (reference sequence). The J segment lost 6 bases and the V segment lost 4 bases, leaving 12 bases of the junction unmatched. The CDR3: CAWNFGLDHVEQYF. The DNA of the CDR3 is TGTGCCTGGAACTTTGGACTAGACCATGTCGAGCAGTACTTC. The whole variable domain, filled in from reference TRBV30 and TRBJ2-7, reads SQTIHQWPATLVQPVGSPLSLECTVEGTSNPNLYWYRQAAGRGLQLLFYSVGIGQISSEVPQNLSASRPQDRQFILSSKKLLLSDSGFYLCAWNFGLDHVEQYFGPGTRLTVT.

This clone has a single count. The J gene is TRBJ2-7, the V gene TRBV7-9; 9 positions match TRBD1. The CDR3 is 11 residues long. Germline V gives CDR1 SEHNR, CDR2 FQNEAQ (reference sequence). J gave up 12 bases and V 6 bases, and 6 bases lay outside the gene matches. This CDR3 reads CASSPGQGRYF. In nucleotides, the CDR3 is TGTGCCAGCAGTCCAGGACAGGGGAGGTACTTC.

This chain links TRBV2 with TRBJ2-5; 7 nucleotides align to TRBD2. With V trimmed by 6 bases and J by 2 bases, 3 bases remained unmatched. Looked up from germline, CDR1 is SNHLY and CDR2 is FYNNEI. This CDR3 spans 13 amino acids. The CDR3 sequence is CASRGTKQETQYF. DNA of the CDR3: TGTGCCAGCAGGGGGACTAAACAAGAGACCCAGTACTTC.

The J gene is TRBJ1-1, the V gene TRBV11-2, with TRBD1 identical over 7 bases. V lost 5 bases, J lost 0 bases, and 3 bases stayed unmatched. Germline lookup yields CDR1 SGHAT and CDR2 FQNNGV. This CDR3 comprises 14 residues. CDR3 amino acids: CASSPDRVNTEAFF. The CDR3 bases are TGTGCCAGCAGCCCCGACAGGGTGAACACTGAAGCTTTCTTT.

The V and J genes are TRBV9 and TRBJ1-1; D might be TRBD1 (5 bases). Trimming stripped 4 bases from V and 6 bases from J, with 19 bases between. In germline, CDR1 is SGDLS, CDR2 YYNGEE. The CDR3 runs 15 residues. The CDR3 protein is CASSPQVGGVAEAFF. In nucleotides, the CDR3 is TGTGCCAGCAGCCCTCAGGTGGGGGGGGTGGCTGAAGCTTTCTTT. Full variable domain (outside the CDR3, taken from reference TRBV9 and TRBJ1-1): DSGVTQTPKHLITATGQRVTLRCSPRSGDLSVYWYQQSLDQGLQFLIQYYNGEERAKGNILERFSAQQFPDLHSELNLSSLELGDSALYFCASSPQVGGVAEAFFGQGTRLTVV.